This T cell receptor beta chain was captured in a study of neurological immune-mediated disorders. Study observations and caveats: With the multiple sclerosis repertoire cluster, neither clinical nor MRI features showed any association.

TCRdb itself ran the 5' RACE reads through MiXCR, one entry per CDR3 protein. The sample carries tens of thousands of distinct CDR3 sequences, less than 5.5% recorded once. This clonotype was detected many times. Its target is not known. The V gene's germline CDR1 is SGHRS and CDR2 YFSETQ. Trimming removed 4 bases from V and 1 base from J, with 24 bases in between. The CDR3 extends over 19 amino acids. This chain joins TRBV5-1 and TRBJ2-1; the D is unclear. The sample comprised PBMCs. The TCR was taken from a man between 18 and 35 years old with multiple sclerosis. The CDR3 protein is CASSLLSPNPRWSYNEQFF. CDR3 DNA: TGCGCCAGCAGCCTCCTGTCTCCTAACCCTCGTTGGTCCTACAATGAGCAGTTCTTC.